This T cell receptor beta chain was retrieved from a study of identical twins. There are a few counts of this clonotype. The antigen is undetermined. Trimming removed 7 bases from V and 11 bases from J, with 11 bases in between. This CDR3 comprises 11 residues. Germline loops: CDR1 SNHLY, CDR2 FYNNEI. From the 5' RACE reads, TCRdb called clonotypes with MiXCR, one entry per CDR3 protein. Of 450,000 or so distinct CDR3 sequences in the sample, 20% to 25% were seen once. Study-level findings and limits: Researchers reported excess low generation probability among twin-shared out-of-frame alpha sequences.

These data were likewise used in another study, on T cells expressing NK-cell markers. Per that study: Cells sorted as CD3+CD56+NKG2C+, CD3+CD56+NKG2C- and CD3+CD56-NKG2C+ T cells supplied the TCR beta repertoires.

V gene TRBV2 combines with J gene TRBJ1-4, with D unresolved. This TCR was sampled from a woman younger than 35 in good health. Sequenced: CD4+ T cells sorted from blood. The DNA of the CDR3 is TGTGCCAGCACCCTGACTGGGAAACTGTTTTTT. The encoded protein is CASTLTGKLFF.